Presented here are 19 T cell receptor beta chains from one specimen sequenced in a study of T cells in Graves' hyperthyroidism and ophthalmopathy (dated by TCRdb to between 2019 and 2020). The library was built by means of multiplex PCR. The sequencing machine was an Illumina HiSeq 2000. The TCR beta CDR3 regions were amplified from RNA transcripts. The TCR CDR3 was subjected to a first round of RT-PCR using the HTBI primer set and the Qiagen OneStep RT-PCR kit. TCRdb reprocessed the public reads (quality trimming at Q25 with fastp, clone calling with MiXCR) and kept in-frame beta chains. Records with the same CDR3 protein are collapsed into one entry carrying the most frequent genes and DNA. This sample gives 730,000 or so distinct CDR3 sequences in total; 15% to 20% of them show up just once. Over 15% of the sample belongs to the ten largest clones. The sequenced material came from blood. Receptors were obtained from a woman aged 50 to 60 with Graves' hyperthyroidism that later progressed to Graves' ophthalmopathy.

The genes are TRBV20-1 and TRBJ1-5, with 10 bases lining up with TRBD1. V lost 0 bases, J lost 1 base, and 6 bases stayed unmatched. This CDR3 has 17 residues. Per the germline V gene, CDR1 is DFQATT and CDR2 is SNEGSKA (reference sequence). The CDR3 DNA follows: TGCAGTGCTAGAGATGGGACAGGGGATCGGAGCAATCAGCCCCAGCATTTT. This sequence encodes CSARDGTGDRSNQPQHF.

This clonotype was found many times. This rearrangement joins TRBV4-1 to TRBJ2-7; possibly TRBD1 or TRBD2 for D (5 bases each). This CDR3 spans 14 amino acids. Germline lookup yields CDR1 MGHRA and CDR2 YSYEKL. Trimming stripped 1 base from V and 6 bases from J, with 13 bases between. The CDR3, as DNA: TGCGCCAGCAGCCAAGTGGGACCACTCCTCGAGCAGTACTTC. Amino acid sequence: CASSQVGPLLEQYF.

This clonotype was observed a few times. This may be a read error: a much more frequent sequence differs by one nucleotide. The chain is built from TRBV6-2 or TRBV6-3 and TRBJ2-7; D uncertain. Germline V gene sequence: CDR1 MNHEY, CDR2 SVGEGT. The ends were cut back, 0 bases at V and 0 bases at J, with 6 bases in the middle. CDR3 length equals 14 residues. The CDR3 loop reads CASSYSQSSYEQYF. CDR3 DNA: TGTGCCAGCAGTTACTCACAGAGCTCCTACGAGCAGTACTTC.

This clonotype has ten or more counts. This chain joins TRBV2 and TRBJ1-5; tentative D call: TRBD1 (5 bases). The V end lost 2 bases, the J end lost 7 bases, and 12 bases lay between the germline ends. Germline CDR1 reads SNHLY; CDR2 reads FYNNEI. This CDR3 is 14 amino acids long. This CDR3 reads CASSELTAAQPQHF. CDR3 in DNA: TGTGCCAGCAGTGAATTGACAGCAGCCCAGCCCCAGCATTTT. The entire variable domain, with the rest obtained from reference TRBV2 and TRBJ1-5, is as follows: EPEVTQTPSHQVTQMGQEVILRCVPISNHLYFYWYRQILGQKVEFLVSFYNNEISEKSEIFDDQFSVERPDGSNFTLKIRSTKLEDSAMYFCASSELTAAQPQHFGDGTRLSIL.

A few counts support this clonotype. This chain joins TRBV10-3 and TRBJ1-3; D is ambiguous. The germline CDR1 and CDR2 sequences are ENHRY and SYGVKD. The CDR3 extends over 14 amino acids. Deletions cut 7 bases from V and 0 bases from J, with 10 bases between. CDR3: CAINRDNSGNTIYF. The CDR3 region has the DNA TGTGCCATCAACAGAGACAACTCTGGAAACACCATATATTTT.

J is TRBJ1-2 and V is TRBV5-1; D gene uncertain. CDR1 is SGHRS and CDR2 is YFSETQ in the germline V gene. Trimming cost V 5 bases and J 1 base, with 9 bases left between them. The CDR3 sequence is 13 residues long. The CDR3 protein is CASRSGVNYGYTF. The DNA of the CDR3 is TGCGCCAGCAGGTCTGGGGTTAACTATGGCTACACCTTC.

A few counts support this clonotype. The chain employs TRBV20-1 and TRBJ1-1; possibly TRBD1 for D (5 bases). Trimming shortened V by 3 bases and J by 2 bases, and 10 bases separated the two germline ends. The CDR3 extends over 13 amino acids. Germline-derived CDR1 and CDR2 are DFQATT and SNEGSKA (reference sequence). CDR3 DNA: TGCAGTGCTAGTTGGGGGTATAACACTGAAGCTTTCTTT. Its translation is CSASWGYNTEAFF.

This clonotype was found a few times. The chain couples TRBV12-5 to TRBJ2-5; TRBD2 agrees at 8 bases. Germline-derived CDR1 and CDR2 are LGHNT and FRNRAP. The junction had 10 bases not matched to a gene; V was cut back by 0 bases and J by 4 bases. The CDR3 consists of 17 residues. Written as DNA, the CDR3 is TGTGCTAGTGGTTTGGTACCCGGGGGGGTCATTGGAGAGACCCAGTACTTC. Translation: CASGLVPGGVIGETQYF.

The chain employs TRBV20-1 and TRBJ2-2, with 14 positions matching TRBD2. CDR3 length: 19 amino acids. Germline-derived CDR1 and CDR2 are DFQATT and SNEGSKA (reference sequence). V lost 5 bases, J lost 4 bases, and 15 bases stayed unmatched. CDR3 amino acids: CSAPRSGLAGEISTGELFF. CDR3 nucleotides: TGCAGTGCTCCTCGCTCGGGACTAGCGGGGGAAATATCCACCGGGGAGCTGTTTTTT.

At least ten counts were recorded for this clonotype. The chain carries TRBV20-1 and TRBJ2-5, with D possibly matching TRBD2 (5 bases). V lost 0 bases, J lost 2 bases, and 13 bases lay in between. CDR1 and CDR2 from the germline V gene are DFQATT and SNEGSKA (reference sequence). This CDR3 comprises 15 residues. This CDR3 is CSARDLGDFQETQYF. CDR3 DNA: TGCAGTGCTAGAGATCTGGGAGACTTTCAAGAGACCCAGTACTTC.

Worth noting for this clonotype: This may be a read error: a much more frequent sequence differs by one nucleotide. This chain joins TRBV30 and TRBJ1-1; 7 bases agree with TRBD1. Germline loops: CDR1 GTSNPN, CDR2 SVGIG (reference sequence). The V and J ends lost 2 bases and 6 bases, in that order; junction bases with no gene match: 3. The CDR3 loop spans 12 amino acids. Here the CDR3 reads CAWSPGGPEAFF. CDR3 sequence (DNA): TGTGCCTGGAGTCCAGGGGGACCTGAAGCTTTCTTT. Combining the CDR3 with reference TRBV30 and TRBJ1-1 gives the whole variable domain SQTIHQWPATLVQPVGSPLSLECTVEGTSNPNLYWYRQAAGRGLQLLFYSVGIGQISSEVPQNLSASRPQDRQFILSSKKLLLSDSGFYLCAWSPGGPEAFFGQGTRLTVV.

The rearrangement links TRBV19 to TRBJ1-5; D call uncertain. The germline CDR1 and CDR2 sequences are LNHDA and SQIVND (reference sequence). The CDR3 runs 13 residues. The ends were cut back, 6 bases at V and 8 bases at J, with 14 bases in the middle. CDR3 sequence: CASRDSNFEPQHF. DNA for the CDR3: TGTGCCAGTAGGGATTCAAACTTCGAGCCCCAGCATTTT.

The CDR3 protein is CACTQTRNTGELFF. In DNA form, the CDR3 reads TGTGCCTGCACTCAAACACGGAACACCGGGGAGCTGTTTTTT. The J gene is TRBJ2-2, the V gene TRBV30, with D unclear. V lost 6 bases to trimming and J lost 1 base, with 12 bases between them. This CDR3 is 14 amino acids long. Germline CDR1 reads GTSNPN; CDR2 reads SVGIG (reference sequence).

This clonotype was observed at least ten times. This chain links TRBV5-1 with TRBJ2-4, with D maybe TRBD1 (5 bases). The CDR3 extends over 13 amino acids. Trimming removed 7 bases at V and 3 bases at J, with 11 bases between. The germline gives CDR1 SGHRS, CDR2 YFSETQ. The chain's CDR3 is CASGDQGKNIQYF. Here the CDR3 DNA reads TGCGCCAGCGGGGATCAGGGCAAAAACATTCAGTACTTC.

This clonotype appeared a few times. The V gene is TRBV12-3 or TRBV12-4, the J gene TRBJ2-3; 7 bases are shared with TRBD2. The CDR3 covers 13 residues. V dropped 6 bases and J dropped 3; count of bases not matched to a gene: 3. The CDR3 reads CASRWEGTDTQYF. The CDR3 DNA reads as TGTGCCAGCAGGTGGGAGGGGACAGATACGCAGTATTTT.

This clonotype was counted between two and nine times. The chain combines TRBV24-1 with TRBJ2-1; perhaps TRBD1 as D (6 bases). The CDR3 has 14 amino acids. The V gene lost 9 bases and the J gene lost 4 bases, with 15 bases spanning the gap. Germline CDR1 and CDR2: KGHDR and SFDVKD. CDR3 loop: CATSPGHPYNEQFF. DNA for the CDR3: TGTGCCACCTCGCCGGGACACCCTTACAATGAGCAGTTCTTC.

The V call is TRBV11-2, the J call TRBJ2-1; tentatively, D is TRBD1 (6 bases). Germline V gene sequence: CDR1 SGHAT, CDR2 FQNNGV. V shed 0 bases and J shed 8 bases, with 20 bases lying between them. The CDR3 consists of 17 residues. The CDR3 sequence: CASSLDLGMGTYHEQFF. The CDR3 nucleotides are TGTGCCAGCAGCTTAGATCTAGGCATGGGGACATATCATGAGCAGTTCTTC.

This clonotype was seen ten or more times. This chain links TRBV7-2 with TRBJ2-2, with D tentatively TRBD1 (6 bases). This CDR3 spans 15 amino acids. Trimming took 2 bases from V and 5 from J, leaving 12 bases between them. Germline V gene sequence: CDR1 SGHTA, CDR2 FQGNSA. The CDR3 is CASSLQGWGTGELFF. The CDR3 bases are TGTGCCAGCAGCTTACAGGGGTGGGGGACCGGGGAGCTGTTTTTT.

In this sample, this clonotype turned up a few times. J is TRBJ2-5 and V is TRBV29-1; TRBD2 matches 7 bases. CDR3 size: 15 residues. V lost 7 bases and J lost 2; bases outside the gene matches: 13. CDR1 is SQVTM, CDR2 ANQGSEA, per germline. CDR3 nucleotide sequence: TGCAGCGCCGATATGGGGGGGGACGGTCAAGAGACCCAGTACTTC. Its translation: CSADMGGDGQETQYF.